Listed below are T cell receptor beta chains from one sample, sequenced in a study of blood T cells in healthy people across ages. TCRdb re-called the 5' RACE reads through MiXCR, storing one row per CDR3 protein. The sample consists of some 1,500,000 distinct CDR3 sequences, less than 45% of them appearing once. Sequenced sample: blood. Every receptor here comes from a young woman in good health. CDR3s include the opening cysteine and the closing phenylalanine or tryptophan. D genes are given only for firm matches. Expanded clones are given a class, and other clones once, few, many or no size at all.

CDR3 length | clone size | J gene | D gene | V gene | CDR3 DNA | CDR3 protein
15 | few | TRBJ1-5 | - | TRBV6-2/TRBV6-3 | TGTGCCAGCAGTTACTTGGCAGGGGAACGTCAGCCCCAGCATTTT | CASSYLAGERQPQHF
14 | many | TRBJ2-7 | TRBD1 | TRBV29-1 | TGCAGCGTTGAAGATAGACAGGGTTTCTACGAGCAGTACTTC | CSVEDRQGFYEQYF
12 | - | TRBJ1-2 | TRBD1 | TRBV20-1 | TGCAGGGTGGCGGACAGGGACTATGGCTACACCTTC | CRVADRDYGYTF
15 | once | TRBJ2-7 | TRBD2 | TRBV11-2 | TGTGCCAGCAGCTTAGTGGGGGCGGTAGCGGGAGTGCAGTACTTC | CASSLVGAVAGVQYF
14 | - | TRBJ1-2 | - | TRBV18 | TGTGCCAGCTCACCGTACAGGGTTAACTATGGCTACACCTTC | CASSPYRVNYGYTF
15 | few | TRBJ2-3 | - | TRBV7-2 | TGTGCCAGCAGCTTAGCCGGGGGACGGGGAGATACGCAGTATTTT | CASSLAGGRGDTQYF
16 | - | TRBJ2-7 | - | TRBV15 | TGTGCCACCGCCCCTTCGAGTCGGGGGCTCGACAATGAGCAGTACTTC | CATAPSSRGLDNEQYF
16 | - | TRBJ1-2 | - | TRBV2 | TGTGCCAGCAGTGCCCCAGGGCCCCCCGGGTTCTATGGCTACACCTTC | CASSAPGPPGFYGYTF
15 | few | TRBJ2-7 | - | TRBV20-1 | TGCAGTGCGCAAAGAACAGGGGGGGGGTCCTACGAGCAGTACTTC | CSAQRTGGGSYEQYF
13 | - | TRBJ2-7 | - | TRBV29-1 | TGCAGCGTTGTAGGTCAATTTCCCTACGAGCAGTACTTC | CSVVGQFPYEQYF
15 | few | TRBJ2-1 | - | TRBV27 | TGTGCCAGCAATGTCGGTCTCACCGCCTACAATGAGCAGTTCTTC | CASNVGLTAYNEQFF
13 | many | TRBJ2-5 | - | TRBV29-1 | TGCAGCGTTGGGGGCAGGGGAATTGAGACCCAGTACTTC | CSVGGRGIETQYF
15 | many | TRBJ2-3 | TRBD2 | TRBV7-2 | TGTGCCAGCGGCCGGACTAGCGGGGCCACAGATACGCAGTATTTT | CASGRTSGATDTQYF
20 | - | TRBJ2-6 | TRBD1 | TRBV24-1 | TGTGCCACCAGTGACTCTCCGGGGACAGGACATAGCTCTGGGGCCAACGTCCTGACTTTC | CATSDSPGTGHSSGANVLTF
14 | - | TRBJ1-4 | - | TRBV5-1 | TGCGCCAGCAGGGCCGCAGTGGCTAATGAAAAACTGTTTTTT | CASRAAVANEKLFF
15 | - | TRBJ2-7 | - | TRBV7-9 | TGTGCCAGCAGCTTAGTACCGGGCGCACTCTACGAGCAGTACTTC | CASSLVPGALYEQYF
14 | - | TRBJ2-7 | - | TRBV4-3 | TGCGCCAGCAGCCAAGATCGACAATACAATGAGCAGTACTTC | CASSQDRQYNEQYF
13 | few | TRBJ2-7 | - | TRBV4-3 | TGCGCCAGCAGCCAAAGGCTTGACTACGAGCAGTACTTC | CASSQRLDYEQYF
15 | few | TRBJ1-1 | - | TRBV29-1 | TGCAGCGTCTGTGATACCGGGACCCAAGGGACTGAAGCTTTCTTT | CSVCDTGTQGTEAFF
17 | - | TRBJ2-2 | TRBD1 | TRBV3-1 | TGTGCCAGCAGCCCACAAACCGGGACAGGGAACACCGGGGAGCTGTTTTTT | CASSPQTGTGNTGELFF
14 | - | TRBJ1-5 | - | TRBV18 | TGTGCCAGCTCACAGGGGTTTGCCAATCAGCCCCAGCATTTT | CASSQGFANQPQHF
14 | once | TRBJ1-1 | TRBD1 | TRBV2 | TGTGCCAGCAGGCCGGACAGGCTCAGCCACGAAGCTTTCTTT | CASRPDRLSHEAFF
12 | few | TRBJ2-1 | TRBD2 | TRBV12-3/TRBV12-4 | TGTGCCAGCACCTTCGGGGGGGATGAGCAGTTCTTC | CASTFGGDEQFF
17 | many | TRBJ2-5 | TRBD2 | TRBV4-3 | TGCGCCAGCAGCCCTACACGGGGACTAGCGGGATGGGAGACCCAGTACTTC | CASSPTRGLAGWETQYF
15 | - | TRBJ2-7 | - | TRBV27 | TGTGCCAGCAGTTTAGGGGGGCCTCGCTACAATGAGCAGTACTTC | CASSLGGPRYNEQYF
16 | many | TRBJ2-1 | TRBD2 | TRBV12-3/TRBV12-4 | TGTGCCAGCAGTTTACTCGGGACTAGCGGATCCAATGAGCAGTTCTTC | CASSLLGTSGSNEQFF
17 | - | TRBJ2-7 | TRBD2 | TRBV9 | TGTGCCAGCAGCGTCTCCCTAATAGCGGGGGCCTACAATGAGCAGTACTTC | CASSVSLIAGAYNEQYF
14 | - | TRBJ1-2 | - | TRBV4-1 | TGCGCCAGCAGCCCCAACGGAGCTAACTATGGCTACACCTTC | CASSPNGANYGYTF
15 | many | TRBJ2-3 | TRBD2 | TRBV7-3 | TGTGCCAGCAGCCGCCGACTAGCGGGCACAGATACGCAGTATTTT | CASSRRLAGTDTQYF